Below, 7 T cell receptor beta chains from the same sample are listed, as sequenced in a study of T-cell reconstitution after alpha-beta-depleted transplantation in children. Unique molecular identifiers were incorporated when the TCRbeta library was constructed. One entry per CDR3 protein results from TCRdb running MiXCR on the PCR reads. The data contain 490,000 or so distinct CDR3 sequences, roughly an eighth of them seen just once; the ten biggest clones take up over 5.5%. The starting material was PBMCs from the stem cell graft donor, obtained from the stem cell graft. The source is a human donor who donated a stem cell graft to a child with combined immunodeficiency.

This clonotype was detected ten times or more. CDR3 protein: CASSLVGGRVRDTQYF. CDR3 nucleotides: TGTGCCAGCAGCTTAGTAGGAGGAAGGGTACGGGATACGCAGTATTTT. The rearrangement uses TRBV7-2 and TRBJ2-3, with D tentatively TRBD2 (5 bases). Germline V CDR1 and CDR2: SGHTA, FQGNSA. The CDR3 runs 16 residues. The V gene lost 1 base and the J gene lost 6 bases, with 17 bases spanning the gap.

This clonotype was detected many times. The gene calls are TRBV7-9 and TRBJ2-7; TRBD1 matches 7 bases. Losses at the gene ends were 0 bases for V and 0 bases for J; bases not matched to a gene: 5. From germline, CDR1 is SEHNR and CDR2 FQNEAQ (reference sequence). The CDR3 spans 16 residues. The CDR3 DNA is TGTGCCAGCAGCTTAGCCGGGACAGTCTTCTCCTACGAGCAGTACTTC. Translated: CASSLAGTVFSYEQYF.

This clonotype showed up just a few times. V gene TRBV21-1 combines with J gene TRBJ2-3; TRBD1 is the table's D call and was not checked against the DNA. TRBV21-1 is annotated as a pseudogene. The CDR3 is made up of 16 amino acids. CDR3 sequence (DNA): TGTGCCAGCAGCAAAGATGGGGGGCAGATCACAGATACGCAGTATTTT. Translation gives CASSKDGGQITDTQYF.

The gene calls are TRBV20-1 and TRBJ1-1; perhaps TRBD1 as D (5 bases). CDR3 length: 12 residues. The germline V gene has CDR1 DFQATT and CDR2 SNEGSKA (reference sequence). Trimming pared 1 base from V and 3 bases from J, leaving 6 bases between. The CDR3 region has the DNA TGCAGTGCTAGAGCAGGGTACACTGAAGCTTTCTTT. This gives the protein CSARAGYTEAFF.

V usage is TRBV6-2 or TRBV6-3 and J usage is TRBJ2-7; 7 bases are shared with TRBD2. The V gene's germline CDR1 is MNHEY and CDR2 SVGEGT. With 5 bases clipped from V and 5 bases from J, the junction kept 12 bases outside the gene matches. This CDR3 region has 15 residues. The chain's CDR3 is CASSQDRREWHEQYF. CDR3 nucleotide sequence: TGTGCCAGCAGTCAGGACCGGCGGGAGTGGCACGAGCAGTACTTC.

This clonotype was seen a handful of times. The rearrangement links TRBV29-1 to TRBJ2-1, with 7 bases that match TRBD2. With V trimmed by 7 bases and J by 12 bases, 6 bases remained unmatched. The CDR3 totals 10 residues. Looked up from germline, CDR1 is SQVTM and CDR2 is ANQGSEA. The CDR3 nucleotides read TGCAGCGCCTGGACTAGGGGGCAGTTCTTC. Protein: CSAWTRGQFF.

Many counts were recorded for this clonotype. The chain is built from TRBV4-3 and TRBJ2-5, with D unresolved. Deletions cut 0 bases from V and 5 bases from J, with 10 bases between. The CDR3 is 14 amino acids. In germline, CDR1 is LGHNA, CDR2 YSLEER. DNA of the CDR3: TGCGCCAGCAGCCAAGACAGGTCCGGGGAGACCCAGTACTTC. Its translation is CASSQDRSGETQYF.